The source of this T cell receptor (beta chain) is a study of cytotoxic CD8 clonotypes in ibrutinib-treated CLL. V was pared by 5 bases and J by 8 bases, with 12 bases between. CDR1 is LNHNV and CDR2 is YYDKDF in the germline V gene (reference sequence). This CDR3 has 13 amino acids. The assay was immunoSEQ multiplex PCR, and TCRdb's table has in-frame clones only and misses some. Here the sample spans approximately 350,000 clones, over 60% being singletons. The genes are TRBV15 and TRBJ2-2; D is ambiguous. This TCR came from a human donor with chronic lymphocytic leukemia. The sequenced sample was PBMCs, obtained after 36 months of ibrutinib treatment. CDR3 sequence (DNA): TGTGCCACCAGCGGGCACCTCTTGGGGGAGCTGTTTTTT. Its translation is CATSGHLLGELFF. Looking up the rest from reference TRBV15 and TRBJ2-2 gives the full variable domain: DAMVIQNPRYQVTQFGKPVTLSCSQTLNHNVMYWYQQKSSQAPKLLFHYYDKDFNNEADTPDNFQSRRPNTSFCFLDIRSPGLGDTAMYLCATSGHLLGELFFGEGSRLTVL.